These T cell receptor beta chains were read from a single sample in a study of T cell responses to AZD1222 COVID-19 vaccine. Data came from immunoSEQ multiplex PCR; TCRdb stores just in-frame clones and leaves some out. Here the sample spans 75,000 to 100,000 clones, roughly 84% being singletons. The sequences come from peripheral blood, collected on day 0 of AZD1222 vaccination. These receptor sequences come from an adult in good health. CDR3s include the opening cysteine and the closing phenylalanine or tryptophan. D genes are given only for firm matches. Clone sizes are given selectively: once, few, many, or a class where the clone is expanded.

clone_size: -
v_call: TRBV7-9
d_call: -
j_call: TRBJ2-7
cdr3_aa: CASSLRSPPNEQYF
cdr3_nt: TGTGCCAGCAGCCTCCGTTCCCCCCCCAACGAGCAGTACTTC

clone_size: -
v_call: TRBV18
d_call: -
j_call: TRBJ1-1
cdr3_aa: CASSPLGGTEAFF
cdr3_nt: TGTGCCAGCTCACCACTGGGGGGTACTGAAGCTTTCTTT

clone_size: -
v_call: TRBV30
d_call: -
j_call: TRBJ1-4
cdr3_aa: CAWSLAGVEKLFF
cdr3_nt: TGTGCCTGGAGCCTGGCAGGGGTGGAAAAACTGTTTTTT

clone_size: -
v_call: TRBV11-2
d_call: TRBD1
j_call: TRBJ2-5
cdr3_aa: CASSLETGGGETQYF
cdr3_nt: TGTGCCAGCAGCTTAGAAACAGGGGGAGGAGAGACCCAGTACTTC

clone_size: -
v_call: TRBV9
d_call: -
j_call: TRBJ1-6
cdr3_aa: CASSGSYNSPLHF
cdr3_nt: TGTGCCAGCAGCGGGTCCTATAATTCACCCCTCCACTTT

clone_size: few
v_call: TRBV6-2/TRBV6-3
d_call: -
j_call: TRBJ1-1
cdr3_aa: CASSQTGGEAFF
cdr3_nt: TGTGCCAGCAGTCAAACAGGAGGTGAAGCTTTCTTT

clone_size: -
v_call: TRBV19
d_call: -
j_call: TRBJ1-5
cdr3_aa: CASSPGVGGNQPQHF
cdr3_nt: TGTGCCAGTAGTCCAGGGGTTGGGGGCAATCAGCCCCAGCATTTT

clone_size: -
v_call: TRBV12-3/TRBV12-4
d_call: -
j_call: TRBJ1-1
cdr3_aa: CASSLTGFAEAFF
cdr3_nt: TGTGCCAGCAGTTTAACGGGGTTTGCTGAAGCTTTCTTT

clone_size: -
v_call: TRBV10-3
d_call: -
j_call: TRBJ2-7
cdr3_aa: CAISESRGGYEQYF
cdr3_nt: TGTGCCATCAGTGAGTCGAGAGGGGGATACGAGCAGTACTTC

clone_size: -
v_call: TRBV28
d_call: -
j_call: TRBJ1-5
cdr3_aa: CASSLLGVNQPQHF
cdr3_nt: TGTGCCAGCAGTTTGCTAGGGGTAAATCAGCCCCAGCATTTT

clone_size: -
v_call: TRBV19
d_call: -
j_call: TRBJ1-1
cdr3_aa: CASSNKGVLGYTEAFF
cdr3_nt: TGTGCCAGTAGTAACAAGGGGGTATTAGGTTACACTGAAGCTTTCTTT

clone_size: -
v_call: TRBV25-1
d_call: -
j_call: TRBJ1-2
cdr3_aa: CASSYAINYGYTF
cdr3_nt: TGTGCCAGCTCGTACGCGATTAACTATGGCTACACCTTC

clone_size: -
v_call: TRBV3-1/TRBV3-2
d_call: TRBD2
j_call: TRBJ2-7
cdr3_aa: CASSQEWPGAGDEQYF
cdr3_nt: TGTGCCAGCAGCCAAGAATGGCCAGGAGCGGGGGACGAGCAGTACTTC

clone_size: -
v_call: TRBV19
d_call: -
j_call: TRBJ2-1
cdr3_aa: CASRASDNNNEQFF
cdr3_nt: TGTGCCAGTAGGGCTAGCGATAATAACAATGAGCAGTTCTTC

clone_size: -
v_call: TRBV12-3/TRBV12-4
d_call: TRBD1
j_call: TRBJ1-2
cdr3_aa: CASSGRDRDIYTF
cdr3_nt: TGTGCCAGCAGTGGCCGGGACAGGGACATCTACACCTTC

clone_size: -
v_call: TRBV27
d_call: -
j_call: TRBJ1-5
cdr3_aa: CASSLLGANNQPQHF
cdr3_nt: TGTGCCAGCAGTTTACTAGGGGCCAACAATCAGCCCCAGCATTTT

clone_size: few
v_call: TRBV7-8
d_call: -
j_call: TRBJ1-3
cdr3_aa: CASSATTGNTIYF
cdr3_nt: TGTGCCAGCAGCGCAACGACTGGAAACACCATATATTTT